The TCR beta chain described here comes from a study of blood T cell repertoires in COVID-19. Looking at the study overall: From the United States, Italy and Spain came samples of acute and convalescent COVID-19. Nucleic acid was either cDNA or gDNA, and it came from T cells, B-cell-depleted T cells, or PBMCs.

Authors' methods: The assay estimated nucleated cells by amplifying reference gene primers. The table came from immunoSEQ multiplex PCR; TCRdb's copy has only in-frame clones and leaves some out. The D gene and trimming were derived from the DNA, and the V and J assignments and clone size from that table. The repertoire consists of approximately 160,000 clones, with 90% occurring once and the leading ten covering 0.53%. V shed 4 bases, J shed 4 bases, and the junction held 2 bases outside the gene matches. Looked up from germline, CDR1 is SGHTA and CDR2 is FQGNSA. This CDR3 spans 13 amino acids. This TCR derives from a man aged 50-60 years with acute or convalescent COVID-19. The chain couples TRBV7-2 to TRBJ2-3; the match to TRBD1 covers 7 bases. Sequenced input: peripheral blood. Here the CDR3 DNA reads TGTGCCAGCAGCTCACAGGGGTCAGATACGCAGTATTTT. Protein product: CASSSQGSDTQYF.